This passage covers 7 T cell receptor beta chains from one sample sequenced in a study of metastatic and nonmetastatic thyroid tumors (dated by TCRdb to about 2020). Libraries were constructed by PCR. TCRdb names Illumina HiSeq 4000 as the instrument used. The raw public data were reprocessed by TCRdb itself: fastp quality trimming at Q25, MiXCR clonotype calling, in-frame beta chains only. The sample table holds around 20,000 clones, of which around a third were seen once. The leading ten clones occupy roughly 15% of the sample. No patient had received any treatment before thyroid surgery. Sequencing was performed on blood. The receptors originated from a female donor with papillary thyroid cancer or a benign thyroid nodule (not recorded which). Some clones in this sample may be carry-over from other donors' samples.

This clone has a single count. J is TRBJ2-1 and V is TRBV11-2; 7 nucleotides match TRBD2. J lost 6 bases, V lost 5 bases, and 10 bases had no gene match. Germline V CDR1 and CDR2: SGHAT, FQNNGV. CDR3 length equals 15 residues. CDR3 loop: CASSPSGEGVNEQFF. Written as DNA, the CDR3 is TGTGCCAGCAGCCCCTCGGGGGAGGGAGTCAATGAGCAGTTCTTC.

The sample holds a few counts of this clone. The chain joins TRBV6-1 to TRBJ1-6; no definite D call. The germline gives CDR1 MNHNS, CDR2 SASEGT. The V gene lost 9 bases and the J gene lost 7 bases, with 13 bases spanning the gap. The CDR3 has 13 residues. CDR3 bases: TGTGCCAGTTACCTTGCGGGGAATTCACCCCTCCACTTT. It yields the protein CASYLAGNSPLHF.

The chain employs TRBV3-1 and TRBJ2-7; 10 bases are shared with TRBD2. This CDR3 is 15 amino acids long. V dropped 1 base and J dropped 4; count of bases not matched to a gene: 4. Germline-derived CDR1 and CDR2 are LGHDT and YNNKEL (reference sequence). CDR3 in amino acids: CASSQGASGSYEQYF. The CDR3 DNA follows: TGTGCCAGCAGCCAAGGGGCTAGCGGGAGTTACGAGCAGTACTTC.

Only a few counts were recorded for this clone. The rearrangement uses TRBV7-3 and TRBJ1-1; D is unclear. The germline V and J ends were trimmed by 2 bases and 8 bases, with 9 bases remaining between them. From germline, CDR1 is SGHTA and CDR2 FQGTGA. The CDR3 extends over 12 amino acids. CDR3 in DNA: TGTGCCAGCAGCTTAGCGCTCGGAGAAGCTTTCTTT. The encoded protein is CASSLALGEAFF.

There are many counts of this clone. The rearrangement uses TRBV3-1 and TRBJ1-5; D is unclear. The CDR3 length is 15 residues. Germline loops: CDR1 LGHDT, CDR2 YNNKEL (reference sequence). V was trimmed by 3 bases and J by 0 bases, leaving 9 bases between them. The CDR3 sequence is CASSQVPGSNQPQHF. In DNA, the CDR3 is TGTGCCAGCAGCCAGGTCCCGGGTAGCAATCAGCCCCAGCATTTT.

Points on this clone: The germline gene is not matched at one end of the junction; a read error may be the cause. The chain uses TRBV4-1 and TRBJ1-3; 11 bases are a match to TRBD1. The CDR3 is 19 residues long. Germline V gene lookup returns CDR1 MGHRA and CDR2 YSYEKL. The CDR3 protein is CASSPLPSGQGAGVNPIYF. The CDR3, as DNA: TGCGCCAGCAGCCCCCTCCCGTCCGGACAGGGGGCGGGAGTAAACCCCATATATTTT.

This rearrangement joins TRBV6-1 to TRBJ2-7; tentatively, D is TRBD1 or TRBD2 (5 bases each). This CDR3 has 18 residues. Germline V gene data show CDR1 as MNHNS and CDR2 as SASEGT. V dropped 2 bases and J dropped 1 base, with 21 bases sitting between them. The DNA for the CDR3 is TGTGCCAGCAGTGAAATTTTTCCGGGACGCTCCAGGTCCTACGAGCAGTACTTC. Translating it yields CASSEIFPGRSRSYEQYF.